This entry features one TCR beta chain sequence. Per-nucleotide qualities are absent, and no much larger clonotype sits a single base away. The sample is drawn from a study of human CD4 T cells and Enterobacteriaceae (dated by TCRdb to the early 2020s). Study-wide context: E. coli, K. pneumoniae, E. aerogenes, S. flexneri, S. sonnei, S. typhimurium and S. aureus were used as stimulating bacteria and were heat-inactivated after culture. Study-wide findings and limitations: Clonotypes shared across Enterobacteriaceae cultures made up 26-49% of unique rearrangements but roughly 66-93% of templates; sharing with control bacteria was rare. Enterobacteriaceae-reactive repertoires co-clustered together and were polyclonal, yet held fewer clonotypes than S. aureus- or M. tuberculosis-reactive repertoires.

CFSE-low antigen-reactive cultures were sequenced at survey level, with detection sensitivity of one cell in 40,000. Genomic DNA was extracted from cell pellets with the QIAamp DNA Micro Kit, and its quantity and purity were checked by spectrophotometry. TCR Vbeta CDR3 regions were amplified with the immunoSEQ multiplex PCR assay. Amplicons were sequenced on the Illumina HiSeq platform. The retrieved sequences were 87 nucleotides long and included the CDR3 region. In the source study's methods: Each unique productive TCR Vbeta nucleotide sequence counted as a clonotype and was quantified by productive template frequency from ImmunoSEQ Analyzer V3.0. Expanded clonotypes were defined using a threshold set at the top 5th percentile of each repertoire ranked by frequency. The R package fossil was used to compute repertoire overlap as Chao-Jaccard, and the R package MASS was used to visualize the overlap by nonmetric multidimensional scaling. The table was pulled from immuneACCESS by TCRdb, which kept in-frame rearrangements only. Such tables lose some clones; where checked, under half of the loss comes from unresolved V genes, and the rest has no known cause. That table supplies the V and J calls and clone size; D and trimming were determined from the DNA. Within this sample are approximately 720 clones, with 35% to 40% of them counted one time only. Less than 30% of the sample belongs to the ten largest clones.

The cysteine opens and the phenylalanine closes a CDR3 of 16 amino acids. The sequence is cut down to CDR3 DNA, 48 bases in frame from base 1. The germline V end is reduced by 5 bases and the J end by 1 base; junction bases left unmatched: 8. Via the germline V gene, CDR1 is SGHTA and CDR2 FQGNSA. Proliferating activated T cells were FACS-sorted as CFSE-low CD25+ ICOS+ cells after roughly 6-7 days. Sorted memory CD4+ T cells were CFSE-labeled and cultured at a 2:1 ratio with irradiated autologous monocytes pulsed with antigen. Memory CD4+ T cells, defined as all CD4+ cells other than CD45RA+CCR7+CD95- naive cells, were FACS-sorted on a FACSAria III to a purity of over 95%. Healthy donor blood was obtained from blood donation centers in Switzerland. Positive selection with CD4 and CD14 magnetic microbeads was used to enrich total CD4+ T cells and monocytes. Before sorting, CD8+, CD14+, CD16+, CD56+, CD19+ and CD25-bright cells were excluded. The bacteria were heat-inactivated at 60 degrees C for approximately 2 hours and added at two particles per monocyte, and M. tuberculosis lysate was used at 2.5 to 3 ug/ml. Sequencing of TCR Vbeta genes was performed on CFSE-low memory CD4+ T cells that proliferated following primary stimulation with Enterobacteriaceae or control bacteria. Each bacteria-reactive repertoire was analyzed in two to four different donors across two independent experiments. Ficoll-Paque Plus was used to isolate peripheral blood mononuclear cells from donor blood.

Sequencing was performed on bacteria-reactive CD4+ T cells grown in culture. The cell subset or site tag for this specimen amounts to: CFSE-low proliferating memory CD4 T cells sorted after in vitro stimulation with a heat-inactivated bacterium or M. tuberculosis lysate. The V and J genes are TRBV7-2 and TRBJ2-7; a stretch of 10 junction bases matches TRBD2. The clonotype comes from a human donor in good health. The encoded CDR3 is CASSREGTSVSYEQYF. The DNA sequence is given as TGTGCCAGCAGCAGAGAGGGGACTAGCGTATCCTACGAGCAGTACTTC.